The next 23 T cell receptor beta chains were all read from a single sample in a study of T cell responses to AZD1222 COVID-19 vaccine. TCRdb's table, derived via immunoSEQ multiplex PCR, lists solely in-frame clones and lacks some. The table has over 100,000 clones, under 90% seen once. Sequenced here: peripheral blood, sampled on day 0 of AZD1222 vaccination. These receptor sequences come from an adult in good health.

The rearrangement uses TRBV2 and TRBJ1-4; 9 nucleotides line up with TRBD1. Germline CDR1 SNHLY, CDR2 FYNNEI. CDR3 length: 15 amino acids. V shed 4 bases and J 5 bases; nucleotides not matched to a gene: 5. The CDR3 sequence is CASSVLTGGNEKLFF. DNA for the CDR3: TGTGCCAGCAGTGTATTGACAGGGGGGAATGAAAAACTGTTTTTT.

The chain uses TRBV3-1 (or the pseudogene TRBV3-2) and TRBJ1-6; D perhaps matches TRBD1 (5 bases). V dropped 3 bases and J dropped 6 bases, with 12 bases sitting between them. Germline lookup yields CDR1 LGHDT and CDR2 YNNKEL (reference sequence). The CDR3 is 15 amino acids. The DNA for the CDR3 is TGTGCCAGCAGCCAGGGTAGGGGCTTTAATTCACCCCTCCACTTT. This codes for CASSQGRGFNSPLHF.

This clone is a singleton in its sample. The J gene is TRBJ1-1, the V gene TRBV19; D unresolved. Germline lookup yields CDR1 LNHDA and CDR2 SQIVND (reference sequence). This CDR3 is built from 15 residues. Trimming took 7 bases from V and 8 from J, leaving 23 bases between them. In DNA, the CDR3 is TGTGCCAGTACCCTCTTTAGTTGGGAGGATTCCGAAGCTTTCTTT. It translates to CASTLFSWEDSEAFF.

A remark on this clone: This CDR3 is also generated by other DNA sequences in the sample. The chain recombines TRBV7-2 with TRBJ1-1; D gene uncertain. Trimming removed 5 bases at V and 1 base at J, with 8 bases between. The CDR3 runs 13 residues. CDR1 is SGHTA and CDR2 is FQGNSA in the germline V gene. CDR3 amino acids: CASSTQRNTEAFF. The CDR3 DNA sequence: TGTGCCAGCAGCACCCAAAGGAACACTGAAGCTTTCTTT. Full variable domain (rest looked up from reference TRBV7-2 and TRBJ1-1): GAGVSQSPSNKVTEKGKDVELRCDPISGHTALYWYRQSLGQGLEFLIYFQGNSAPDKSGLPSDRFSAERTGGSVSTLTIQRTQQEDSAVYLCASSTQRNTEAFFGQGTRLTVV.

The chain carries TRBV9 and TRBJ2-2; D perhaps matches TRBD1 (5 bases). V was shortened by 0 bases and J by 6 bases, with 9 bases between the two germline ends. CDR3 length: 14 amino acids. Looked up from germline, CDR1 is SGDLS and CDR2 is YYNGEE. The CDR3 nucleotides read TGTGCCAGCAGCGTAGGCAGGGCGTCCGGGGAGCTGTTTTTT. Translation gives CASSVGRASGELFF.

This clone was counted a few times. CDR3 DNA: TGCAGCGTACAGGGAGACTCTGGAAACACCATATATTTT. It specifies CSVQGDSGNTIYF. The chain joins TRBV29-1 to TRBJ1-3; possible D gene TRBD1, 6 bases. In germline, CDR1 is SQVTM, CDR2 ANQGSEA. Trimming stripped 6 bases from V and 0 bases from J, with 9 bases between. This CDR3 region has 13 residues.

The CDR3 coding sequence is TGTGCCAGCAGTCCGGGGGACACTATCTCTGGGGCCAACGTCCTGACTTTC. This encodes CASSPGDTISGANVLTF. The V and J genes are TRBV28 and TRBJ2-6, with D perhaps being TRBD1 or TRBD2 (6 bases each). The CDR3 is 17 residues long. The V and J ends lost 5 bases and 0 bases respectively, with 14 bases between them. Germline V CDR1 and CDR2: MDHEN, SYDVKM.

Comment on this clone: The sample contains more than one DNA sequence encoding this CDR3. The chain carries TRBV10-3 and TRBJ2-2; TRBD2 matches 9 bases. The junction had 3 bases not matched to a gene; V was cut back by 4 bases and J by 6 bases. CDR1 is ENHRY, CDR2 SYGVKD, per germline. The CDR3 totals 14 residues. The CDR3 is CAISGGGGAGELFF. CDR3 nucleotide sequence: TGTGCCATCAGTGGGGGCGGGGGGGCCGGGGAGCTGTTTTTT.

This chain uses TRBV28 with TRBJ1-4; D gene uncertain. V gave up 3 bases and J gave up 0 bases, with 8 bases separating them. The length of the CDR3 is 15 residues. From germline, CDR1 is MDHEN and CDR2 SYDVKM. CDR3 in amino acids: CASSFRRPTNEKLFF. CDR3 DNA sequence: TGTGCCAGCAGTTTTAGGCGGCCAACTAATGAAAAACTGTTTTTT.

This rearrangement joins TRBV5-1 to TRBJ1-2; D uncertain. The CDR3 is 12 residues long. Between the trimmed V and J ends, which lost 5 bases and 7 bases, there was a span of 12 bases. Germline assignment: CDR1 SGHRS and CDR2 YFSETQ. CDR3 DNA: TGCGCCAGCAGTACCACATGGAGTGGCTACACCTTC. It translates to CASSTTWSGYTF.

This clone was counted a single time. The gene calls are TRBV9 and TRBJ1-1; the D gene is possibly TRBD1 (6 bases). Trimming removed 3 bases at V and 0 bases at J, with 18 bases between. Germline assignment: CDR1 SGDLS and CDR2 YYNGEE. This CDR3 is 17 amino acids long. DNA of the CDR3: TGTGCCAGCAGCGCCTCCGGACAGCCTAAATTGAACACTGAAGCTTTCTTT. It specifies CASSASGQPKLNTEAFF.

The J gene is TRBJ2-7, the V gene TRBV3-1 (or the pseudogene TRBV3-2), with 13 positions matching TRBD2. The CDR3 extends over 20 amino acids. CDR1 is LGHDT, CDR2 YNNKEL, per germline (reference sequence). V shed 0 bases and J 7 bases; nucleotides not matched to a gene: 18. The CDR3 DNA is TGTGCCAGCAGCCAAGATGGGGGATCCGGACTAGCGGGGGCCAGAAGAGAGCAGTACTTC. Translated: CASSQDGGSGLAGARREQYF.

The chain joins TRBV10-2 to TRBJ2-1; a weak D match, TRBD1 (6 bases). Germline V lookup: CDR1 WSHSY, CDR2 SAAADI. The CDR3 is 16 residues long. Trimming removed 3 bases at V and 8 bases at J, with 20 bases between. The CDR3: CASSDGSPGDGYEQFF. The CDR3 region has the DNA TGCGCCAGCAGTGATGGGTCTCCAGGGGATGGGTATGAGCAGTTCTTC.

The CDR3 region is CASSVDYREKLFF. As DNA, the CDR3 is TGTGCCAGTAGTGTTGACTACCGCGAAAAACTGTTTTTT. The V gene is TRBV19, the J gene TRBJ1-4; D uncertain. This CDR3 contains 13 residues. The germline V gene encodes CDR1 LNHDA and CDR2 SQIVND (reference sequence). With 5 bases removed from V and 8 bases from J, the gap between germline ends came to 12 bases.

The CDR3 loop is CASSEAISRGSYSNQPQHF. The CDR3 region has the DNA TGTGCCAGCAGTGAAGCGATCTCTCGGGGCAGCTATAGCAATCAGCCCCAGCATTTT. The V call is TRBV6-1, the J call TRBJ1-5, with a possible D match to TRBD1 (5 bases). The CDR3 extends over 19 amino acids. The germline CDR1 and CDR2 sequences are MNHNS and SASEGT. V lost 0 bases and J lost 0, with 18 bases in between.

This sequence joins TRBV19 and TRBJ2-7; no clear D gene. V shed 4 bases and J shed 2 bases, with 15 bases lying between them. The CDR3 is made up of 15 amino acids. Germline loops: CDR1 LNHDA, CDR2 SQIVND (reference sequence). CDR3 in amino acids: CASSTENSRTYEQYF. The CDR3 DNA sequence: TGTGCCAGTAGTACGGAAAATAGCAGGACCTACGAGCAGTACTTC.

The chain employs TRBV7-9 and TRBJ2-7; D may match TRBD1 or TRBD2 (5 bases each). V lost 1 base, J lost 7 bases, and 14 bases lay in between. This CDR3 has 14 amino acids. Germline assignment: CDR1 SEHNR and CDR2 FQNEAQ (reference sequence). CDR3 bases: TGTGCCAGCAGCTTAGAGGCAGGGACGGGGGAGCAGTACTTC. Translated: CASSLEAGTGEQYF.

This clone was seen a single time. The V and J genes are TRBV11-2 and TRBJ2-3; 9 nucleotides match TRBD2. The ends lost 5 bases at V and 0 bases at J; junction bases unmatched: 12. Germline lookup yields CDR1 SGHAT and CDR2 FQNNGV. There are 18 residues in the CDR3. The CDR3 coding sequence is TGTGCCAGCAGCCGAGGGCGGGGGGGCGCACCTAGCACAGATACGCAGTATTTT. Translated: CASSRGRGGAPSTDTQYF. Based on the CDR3 plus reference TRBV11-2 and TRBJ2-3, the full variable domain is EAGVAQSPRYKIIEKRQSVAFWCNPISGHATLYWYQQILGQGPKLLIQFQNNGVVDDSQLPKDRFSAERLKGVDSTLKIQPAKLEDSAVYLCASSRGRGGAPSTDTQYFGPGTRLTVL.

The rearrangement uses TRBV19 and TRBJ2-7, with 7 positions matching TRBD1. From germline, CDR1 is LNHDA and CDR2 SQIVND (reference sequence). This CDR3 has 14 residues. The V gene end was trimmed by 7 bases and the J gene end by 5 bases; junction bases not matched to a gene: 11. The CDR3 bases are TGTGCCAGTACATGGGGGCAGGGGGACGACGAGCAGTACTTC. Amino acids: CASTWGQGDDEQYF.

This clone appeared a single time. The chain employs TRBV5-6 and TRBJ2-7, with TRBD2 matching 7 bases. CDR1 is SGHDT, CDR2 YYEEEE, per germline. This CDR3 has 15 amino acids. V was clipped by 7 bases and J by 4 bases; unmatched bases: 14. The CDR3: CASRLWEGNWYEQYF. The CDR3 coding sequence is TGTGCCAGCCGGCTCTGGGAGGGAAATTGGTACGAGCAGTACTTC. The variable domain in full, completed from reference TRBV5-6 and TRBJ2-7, reads DAGVTQSPTHLIKTRGQQVTLRCSPKSGHDTVSWYQQALGQGPQFIFQYYEEEERQRGNFPDRFSGHQFPNYSSELNVNALLLGDSALYLCASRLWEGNWYEQYFGPGTRLTVT.

The chain carries TRBV19 and TRBJ2-2, with D possibly matching TRBD2 (5 bases). Germline V gene data show CDR1 as LNHDA and CDR2 as SQIVND (reference sequence). This CDR3 comprises 16 residues. The V end lost 5 bases, the J end lost 3 bases, and 16 bases lay between the germline ends. The CDR3 region has the DNA TGTGCCAGTAGTTCCGGGATACTAGGTTACACCGGGGAGCTGTTTTTT. Amino acids: CASSSGILGYTGELFF. Full variable domain (outside the CDR3, taken from reference TRBV19 and TRBJ2-2): DGGITQSPKYLFRKEGQNVTLSCEQNLNHDAMYWYRQDPGQGLRLIYYSQIVNDFQKGDIAEGYSVSREKKESFPLTVTSAQKNPTAFYLCASSSGILGYTGELFFGEGSRLTVL.

The chain is built from TRBV19 and TRBJ2-7; 11 bases are shared with TRBD1. The CDR3 spans 14 residues. V gave up 5 bases and J gave up 3 bases; unmatched junction bases: 3. Per germline, CDR1 LNHDA and CDR2 SQIVND (reference sequence). The DNA for the CDR3 is TGTGCCAGTAGTCCCGGGACAGGGGGCTACGAGCAGTACTTC. Translation gives CASSPGTGGYEQYF.

The V and J genes are TRBV28 and TRBJ2-1; 9 bases line up with TRBD2. V lost 6 bases, J lost 6 bases, and 9 bases stayed unmatched. In germline, CDR1 is MDHEN, CDR2 SYDVKM. There are 15 residues in the CDR3. The CDR3 DNA sequence: TGTGCCAGCAGGGAAGCGGGGGGAATTTCCAATGAGCAGTTCTTC. Translated: CASREAGGISNEQFF.